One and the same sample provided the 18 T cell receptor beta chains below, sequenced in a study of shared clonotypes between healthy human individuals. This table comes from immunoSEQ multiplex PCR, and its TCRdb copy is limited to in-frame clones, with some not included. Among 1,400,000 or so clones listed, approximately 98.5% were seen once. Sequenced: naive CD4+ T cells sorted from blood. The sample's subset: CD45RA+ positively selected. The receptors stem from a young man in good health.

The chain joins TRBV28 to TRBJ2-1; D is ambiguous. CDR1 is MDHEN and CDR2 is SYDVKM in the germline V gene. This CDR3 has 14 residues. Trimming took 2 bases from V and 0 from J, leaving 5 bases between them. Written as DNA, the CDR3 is TGTGCCAGCAGTTTACAGATCTCCTACAATGAGCAGTTCTTC. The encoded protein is CASSLQISYNEQFF.

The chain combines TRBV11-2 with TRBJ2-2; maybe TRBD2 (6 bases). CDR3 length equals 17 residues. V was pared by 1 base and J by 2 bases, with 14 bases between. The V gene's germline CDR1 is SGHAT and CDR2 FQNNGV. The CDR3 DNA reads TGTGCCAGCAGCTTAGGTTGGGGTAGCGGAAACACCGGGGAGCTGTTTTTT. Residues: CASSLGWGSGNTGELFF.

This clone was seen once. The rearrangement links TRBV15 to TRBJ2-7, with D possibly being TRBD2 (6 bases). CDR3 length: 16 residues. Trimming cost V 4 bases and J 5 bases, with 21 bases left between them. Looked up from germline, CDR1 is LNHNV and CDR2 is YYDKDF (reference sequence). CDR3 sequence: CATSKQLAASRDEQYF. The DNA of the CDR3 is TGTGCCACCAGCAAGCAATTAGCGGCGAGTAGGGACGAGCAGTACTTC.

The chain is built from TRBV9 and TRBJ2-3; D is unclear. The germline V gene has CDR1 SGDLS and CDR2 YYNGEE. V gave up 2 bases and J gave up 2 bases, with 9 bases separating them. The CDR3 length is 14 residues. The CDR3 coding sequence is TGTGCCAGCAGCGTTAAGAACCCCACAGATACGCAGTATTTT. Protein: CASSVKNPTDTQYF.

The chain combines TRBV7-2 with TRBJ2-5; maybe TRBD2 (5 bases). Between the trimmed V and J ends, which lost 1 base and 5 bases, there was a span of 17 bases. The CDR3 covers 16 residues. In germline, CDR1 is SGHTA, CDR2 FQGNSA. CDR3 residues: CASSLVLGRRVETQYF. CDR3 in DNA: TGTGCCAGCAGCTTAGTACTGGGGAGACGCGTGGAGACCCAGTACTTC.

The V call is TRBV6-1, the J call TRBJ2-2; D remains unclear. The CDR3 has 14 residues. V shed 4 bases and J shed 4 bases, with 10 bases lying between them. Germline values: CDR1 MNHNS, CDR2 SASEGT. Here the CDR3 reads CASSGKLGTGELFF. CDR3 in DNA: TGTGCCAGCAGTGGGAAATTGGGCACCGGGGAGCTGTTTTTT.

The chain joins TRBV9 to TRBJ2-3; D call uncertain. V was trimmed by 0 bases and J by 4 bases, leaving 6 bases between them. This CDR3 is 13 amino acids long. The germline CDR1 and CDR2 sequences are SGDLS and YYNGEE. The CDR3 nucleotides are TGTGCCAGCAGCGTAGCTAGTGCAGATACGCAGTATTTT. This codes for CASSVASADTQYF. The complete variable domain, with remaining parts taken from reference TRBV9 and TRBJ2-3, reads DSGVTQTPKHLITATGQRVTLRCSPRSGDLSVYWYQQSLDQGLQFLIQYYNGEERAKGNILERFSAQQFPDLHSELNLSSLELGDSALYFCASSVASADTQYFGPGTRLTVL.

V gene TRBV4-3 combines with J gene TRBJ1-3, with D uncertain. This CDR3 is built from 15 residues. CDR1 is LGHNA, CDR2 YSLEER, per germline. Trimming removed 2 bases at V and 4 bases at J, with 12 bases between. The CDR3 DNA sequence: TGCGCCAGCAGCCAAACAGCCATTATAGGAAACACCATATATTTT. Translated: CASSQTAIIGNTIYF.

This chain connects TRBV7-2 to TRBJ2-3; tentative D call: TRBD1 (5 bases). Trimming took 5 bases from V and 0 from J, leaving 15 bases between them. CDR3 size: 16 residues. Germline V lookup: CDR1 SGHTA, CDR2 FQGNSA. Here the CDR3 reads CASSPFGRASTDTQYF. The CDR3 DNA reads TGTGCCAGCAGCCCATTCGGCAGGGCTAGCACAGATACGCAGTATTTT.

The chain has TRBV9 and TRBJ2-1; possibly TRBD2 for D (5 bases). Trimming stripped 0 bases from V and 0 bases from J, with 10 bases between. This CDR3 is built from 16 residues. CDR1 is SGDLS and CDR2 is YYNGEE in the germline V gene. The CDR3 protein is CASSVGPAASYNEQFF. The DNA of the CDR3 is TGTGCCAGCAGCGTAGGGCCAGCGGCCTCCTACAATGAGCAGTTCTTC.

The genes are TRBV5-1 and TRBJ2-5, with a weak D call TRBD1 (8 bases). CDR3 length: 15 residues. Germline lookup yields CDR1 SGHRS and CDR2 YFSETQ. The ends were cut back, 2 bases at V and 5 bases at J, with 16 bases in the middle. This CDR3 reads CASSLTTGEGETQYF. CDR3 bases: TGCGCCAGCAGCTTAACGACAGGGGAGGGTGAGACCCAGTACTTC.

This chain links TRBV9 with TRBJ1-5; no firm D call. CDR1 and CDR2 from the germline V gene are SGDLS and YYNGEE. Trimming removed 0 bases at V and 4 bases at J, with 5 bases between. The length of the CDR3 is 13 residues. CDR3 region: CASSVEINQPQHF. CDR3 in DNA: TGTGCCAGCAGCGTAGAAATAAATCAGCCCCAGCATTTT.

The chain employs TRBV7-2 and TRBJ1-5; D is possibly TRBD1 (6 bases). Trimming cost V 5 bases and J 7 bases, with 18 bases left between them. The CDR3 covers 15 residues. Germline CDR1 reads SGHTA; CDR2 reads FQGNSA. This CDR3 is CASSPSGGGHQPQHF. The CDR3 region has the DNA TGTGCCAGCAGCCCCTCTGGGGGGGGGCACCAGCCCCAGCATTTT.

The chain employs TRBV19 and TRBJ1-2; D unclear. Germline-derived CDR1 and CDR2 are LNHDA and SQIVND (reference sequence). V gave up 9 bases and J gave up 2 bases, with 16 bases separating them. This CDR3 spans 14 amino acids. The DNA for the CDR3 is TGTGCCAGCAACCCCACCAACCAAAACTATGGCTACACCTTC. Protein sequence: CASNPTNQNYGYTF.

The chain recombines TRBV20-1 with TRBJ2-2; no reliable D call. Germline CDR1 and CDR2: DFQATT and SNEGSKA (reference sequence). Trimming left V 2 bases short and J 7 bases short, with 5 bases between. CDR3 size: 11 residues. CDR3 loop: CSARNIGELFF. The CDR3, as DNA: TGCAGTGCTAGAAATATCGGGGAGCTGTTTTTT.

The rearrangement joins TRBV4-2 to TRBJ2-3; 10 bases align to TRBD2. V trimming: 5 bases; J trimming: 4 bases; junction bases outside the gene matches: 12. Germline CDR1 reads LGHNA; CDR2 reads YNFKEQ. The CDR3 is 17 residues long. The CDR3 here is CASSAKQLAGWADTQYF. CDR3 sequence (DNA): TGTGCCAGCAGCGCCAAGCAACTAGCGGGATGGGCAGATACGCAGTATTTT.

The CDR3 spells CASSQGVAGWSNNEQFF. Written as DNA, the CDR3 is TGCGCCAGCAGCCAAGGCGTAGCGGGGTGGAGTAACAATGAGCAGTTCTTC. The rearrangement joins TRBV4-1 to TRBJ2-1; 8 nucleotides align to TRBD2. The length of the CDR3 is 17 residues. Losses at the gene ends were 1 base for V and 5 bases for J; bases not matched to a gene: 10. Germline CDR1 and CDR2: MGHRA and YSYEKL.

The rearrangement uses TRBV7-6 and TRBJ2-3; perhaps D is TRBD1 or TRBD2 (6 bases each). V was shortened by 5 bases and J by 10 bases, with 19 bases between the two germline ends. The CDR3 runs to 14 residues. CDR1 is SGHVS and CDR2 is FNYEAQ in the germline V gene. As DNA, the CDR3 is TGTGCCAGCAGCCGACAGACGGAGGGGGTGTCGCAGTATTTT. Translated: CASSRQTEGVSQYF.